This paragraph reports one T cell receptor beta chain. Its antigen is not known. A universal primer site was created by template switching, with the cDNA bearing unique molecular identifiers. In TCRdb, the 5' RACE reads were re-called with MiXCR into one record per CDR3 protein. In the table there are 450,000 to 650,000 distinct CDR3 sequences, about 16% of which are singletons. This entry belongs to a study of identical twins. Study conclusions and caveats: A partial confounding effect on zero-insertion analyses could come from invariant MAIT and iNKT cells. With beta out-of-frame sequences, excess sharing by twins was weaker.

The CDR3 runs 13 residues. Germline values: CDR1 ENHRY, CDR2 SYGVKD. The V end lost 7 bases, the J end lost 6 bases, and 16 bases lay between the germline ends. The same specimen was also included in a second study, on yellow fever vaccine responses in identical twins.

The sequence was collected from a woman aged 18 to 35 in good health. The V gene is TRBV10-3, the J gene TRBJ2-7; the D gene is possibly TRBD2 (5 bases). The sequenced sample consisted of CD4+ T cells sorted from blood. This CDR3 reads CAIIDGDSSEQYF. DNA for the CDR3: TGTGCCATCATCGACGGGGATAGCAGCGAGCAGTACTTC.